The TCR beta chain under discussion was sequenced for a study of T cells after yellow fever vaccination. Study results and caveats: After the booster, over 95% of CD4 and about nine tenths of CD8 primary-response clones were re-detected. Peak timing came faster in the weaker secondary response, day 5 versus 15.

In making TCR cDNA, 5'RACE template switching added a universal primer site and UMIs to it. TCRdb re-derived calls from the 5' RACE reads in MiXCR, one entry per CDR3 protein. The data show fewer than 400,000 distinct CDR3 sequences, around 10% seen once. As concerns this clonotype: Its antigen is undetermined.

Germline V lookup: CDR1 LNHNV, CDR2 YYDKDF (reference sequence). V shed 0 bases, J shed 1 base, and the junction held 6 bases outside the gene matches. The CDR3 extends over 17 amino acids. This specimen consisted of CD4+ T cells sorted from PBMCs, obtained 45 days after the yellow fever booster vaccination. The receptor's source is a man younger than 35 who received the YFV17D yellow fever vaccine. The rearrangement joins TRBV15 to TRBJ2-5; 9 bases are a match to TRBD1. The DNA of the CDR3 is TGTGCCACCAGCAGAGATCCCGGACAGGGGCGCCAAGAGACCCAGTACTTC. Its protein is CATSRDPGQGRQETQYF.